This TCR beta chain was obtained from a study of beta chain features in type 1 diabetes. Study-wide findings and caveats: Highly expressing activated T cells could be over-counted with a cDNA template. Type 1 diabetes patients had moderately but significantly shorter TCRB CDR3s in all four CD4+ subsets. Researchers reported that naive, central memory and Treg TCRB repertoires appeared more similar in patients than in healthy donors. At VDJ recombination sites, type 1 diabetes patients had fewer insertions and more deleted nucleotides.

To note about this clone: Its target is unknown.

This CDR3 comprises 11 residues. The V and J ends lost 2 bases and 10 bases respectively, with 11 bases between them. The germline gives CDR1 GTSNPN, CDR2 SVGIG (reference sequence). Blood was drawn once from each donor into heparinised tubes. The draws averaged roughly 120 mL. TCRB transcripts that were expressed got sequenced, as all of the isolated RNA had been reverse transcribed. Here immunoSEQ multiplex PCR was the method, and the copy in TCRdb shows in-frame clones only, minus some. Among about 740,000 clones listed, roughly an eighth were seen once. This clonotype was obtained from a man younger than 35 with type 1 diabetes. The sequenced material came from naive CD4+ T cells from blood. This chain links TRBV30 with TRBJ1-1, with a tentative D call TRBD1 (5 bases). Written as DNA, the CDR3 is TGTGCCTGGAGTCCTTCCCAGGGAGCTTTCTTT. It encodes CAWSPSQGAFF.